The 14 T cell receptor beta chains listed next were all sequenced from one sample in a study of blood T cell repertoires in COVID-19. Some clones are missing from TCRdb's copy, which holds only in-frame ones; the method was immunoSEQ multiplex PCR. Here the sample spans more than 20,000 clones, around 80% being singletons. The sequencing sample was made of peripheral blood. The receptors were sampled from a man in his sixties with active COVID-19.

J is TRBJ2-2 and V is TRBV11-2, with 9 bases identical to TRBD1. V shed 5 bases and J 2 bases; nucleotides not matched to a gene: 12. This CDR3 region has 18 residues. Germline V gene sequence: CDR1 SGHAT, CDR2 FQNNGV. As DNA, the CDR3 is TGTGCCAGCAGCCCAGGAGGGGGACAGGGAATTAACACCGGGGAGCTGTTTTTT. It translates to CASSPGGGQGINTGELFF.

V gene TRBV4-2 combines with J gene TRBJ2-2; D is unresolved. This CDR3 comprises 18 residues. V was trimmed by 0 bases and J by 1 base, leaving 15 bases between them. The V gene's germline CDR1 is LGHNA and CDR2 YNFKEQ. Here the CDR3 DNA reads TGTGCCAGCAGCCAAGATCTCTCCGTAGTGCGGAACACCGGGGAGCTGTTTTTT. This translates into CASSQDLSVVRNTGELFF.

This chain links TRBV28 with TRBJ1-1, with 9 bases identical to TRBD1. J was trimmed by 7 bases and V by 6 bases; bases with no gene match: 9. Germline V gene lookup returns CDR1 MDHEN and CDR2 SYDVKM. CDR3 size: 14 residues. CDR3 sequence: CASSRTGAVGEAFF. The CDR3 nucleotides are TGTGCCAGCAGCCGGACAGGGGCAGTGGGTGAAGCTTTCTTT.

V gene TRBV4-1 combines with J gene TRBJ2-3; 10 bases are shared with TRBD1. Per germline, CDR1 MGHRA and CDR2 YSYEKL. This CDR3 has 22 amino acids. Losses at the gene ends were 3 bases for V and 3 bases for J; bases not matched to a gene: 24. The CDR3 nucleotides read TGCGCCAGCAGCCACCCAGTAAAGGCCGGGACAGGGGTTGGACATGTAACAGATACGCAGTATTTT. It yields the protein CASSHPVKAGTGVGHVTDTQYF.

V is TRBV28 and J is TRBJ2-7, with no clear D. The germline V gene encodes CDR1 MDHEN and CDR2 SYDVKM. The CDR3 spans 13 residues. V lost 5 bases and J lost 4, with 12 bases in between. CDR3 residues: CASSTGSLYEQYF. The CDR3 bases are TGTGCCAGCAGTACCGGTTCCCTTTACGAGCAGTACTTC. Based on the CDR3 plus reference TRBV28 and TRBJ2-7, the full variable domain is DVKVTQSSRYLVKRTGEKVFLECVQDMDHENMFWYRQDPGLGLRLIYFSYDVKMKEKGDIPEGYSVSREKKERFSLILESASTNQTSMYLCASSTGSLYEQYFGPGTRLTVT.

This clone was observed a single time. The chain joins TRBV28 to TRBJ2-5; possible D gene TRBD2, 7 bases. V was shortened by 3 bases and J by 6 bases, with 14 bases between the two germline ends. CDR1 and CDR2 from the germline V gene are MDHEN and SYDVKM. CDR3 length: 14 amino acids. DNA for the CDR3: TGTGCCAGCAGTTTTGGGGGGGGGCGTAAGACCCAGTACTTC. Translation: CASSFGGGRKTQYF. Complete variable domain (other parts from reference TRBV28 and TRBJ2-5): DVKVTQSSRYLVKRTGEKVFLECVQDMDHENMFWYRQDPGLGLRLIYFSYDVKMKEKGDIPEGYSVSREKKERFSLILESASTNQTSMYLCASSFGGGRKTQYFGPGTRLLVL.

The rearrangement uses TRBV5-1 and TRBJ1-1; no definite D call. V lost 0 bases and J 0 bases, leaving 9 bases between the germline ends. The CDR3 consists of 15 residues. Germline V CDR1 and CDR2: SGHRS, YFSETQ. The CDR3 sequence is CASSLVAQMNTEAFF. The CDR3 DNA is TGCGCCAGCAGCTTGGTCGCACAGATGAACACTGAAGCTTTCTTT.

Only one count was recorded for this clone. For the CDR3, the DNA is TGTGCCTGGAGTAGGGGACTAGCGGATTACAATGAGCAGTTCTTC. This encodes CAWSRGLADYNEQFF. The chain carries TRBV30 and TRBJ2-1; 11 bases are a match to TRBD2. V trimming: 2 bases; J trimming: 4 bases; junction bases outside the gene matches: 4. In germline, CDR1 is GTSNPN, CDR2 SVGIG (reference sequence). The CDR3 consists of 15 residues.

J is TRBJ2-7 and V is TRBV2; a weak D match, TRBD2 (6 bases). V lost 6 bases and J 10 bases, leaving 10 bases between the germline ends. The CDR3 totals 10 residues. Germline lookup yields CDR1 SNHLY and CDR2 FYNNEI. This chain's CDR3 is CASRDGSQYF. CDR3 DNA sequence: TGTGCCAGCAGGGACGGGAGTCAGTACTTC.

The CDR3 protein is CASSSTGGVNTEAFF. The CDR3 DNA reads as TGTGCCAGCAGTTCTACCGGGGGGGTTAACACTGAAGCTTTCTTT. This rearrangement joins TRBV7-9 to TRBJ1-1; D is possibly TRBD1 (5 bases). Trimming removed 6 bases at V and 2 bases at J, with 16 bases between. This CDR3 region has 15 residues. Germline assignment: CDR1 SEHNR and CDR2 FQNEAQ (reference sequence).

This sequence joins TRBV27 and TRBJ2-7; 8 bases line up with TRBD1. CDR3 size: 16 residues. Trimming removed 6 bases from V and 5 bases from J; junction bases left unmatched: 15. Per the germline V gene, CDR1 is MNHEY and CDR2 is SMNVEV (reference sequence). CDR3 DNA sequence: TGTGCCAGCAGCCCCCGGCGGGACAGGAGTCTCCACGAGCAGTACTTC. Its translation is CASSPRRDRSLHEQYF.

This clone was counted only a few times. This chain links TRBV6-5 with TRBJ1-1; TRBD1 aligns across 9 bases. CDR1 is MNHEY, CDR2 SVGAGI, per germline. Trimming at V came to 2 bases and at J to 3 bases, leaving 4 bases not matched to a gene. This CDR3 spans 15 amino acids. CDR3 sequence: CASSYGTGFYTEAFF. CDR3 DNA: TGTGCCAGCAGTTACGGGACAGGGTTTTACACTGAAGCTTTCTTT.

This clone was picked up a small number of times. V gene TRBV4-1 combines with J gene TRBJ2-7; TRBD1 matches at 10 bases. In germline, CDR1 is MGHRA, CDR2 YSYEKL. The CDR3 extends over 15 amino acids. With 1 base clipped from V and 3 bases from J, the junction kept 3 bases outside the gene matches. CDR3 in amino acids: CASSQGQGANYEQYF. The CDR3 DNA is TGCGCCAGCAGCCAAGGACAGGGGGCTAACTACGAGCAGTACTTC.

V gene TRBV10-1 combines with J gene TRBJ2-2; D may be TRBD2 (5 bases). This CDR3 has 14 residues. V lost 2 bases to trimming and J lost 3 bases, with 7 bases between them. Germline V CDR1 and CDR2: WNHNN, SYGVQD (reference sequence). The CDR3 coding sequence is TGCGCCAGCAGTGAGCGCGGGTACACCGGGGAGCTGTTTTTT. Protein sequence: CASSERGYTGELFF.